This record looks at one T cell receptor beta chain sequence and its context. The antigen is unknown. This record comes from a study of cytotoxic CD8 clonotypes in ibrutinib-treated CLL. Study observations and caveats: Clonality rose at ibrutinib response and fell back toward baseline at progression. Public clonotypes were uncommon and contracted or stayed stable on treatment.

The method was immunoSEQ multiplex PCR; TCRdb's version includes in-frame clones alone and lacks a portion of them. The table has around 27,000 clones, 45% to 60% seen once. The V end was cut by 3 bases, the J end by 6 bases, with 15 bases between. This CDR3 is built from 14 residues. Germline lookup yields CDR1 SGHRS and CDR2 YFSETQ. The sequencing used PBMCs, collected before ibrutinib treatment. V and J are TRBV5-1 and TRBJ1-2; D is unclear. The receptor was isolated from a human donor with chronic lymphocytic leukemia. CDR3 protein: CASSSRQGDDGYTF. CDR3 DNA sequence: TGCGCCAGCAGCTCCCGACAAGGCGATGATGGCTACACCTTC.